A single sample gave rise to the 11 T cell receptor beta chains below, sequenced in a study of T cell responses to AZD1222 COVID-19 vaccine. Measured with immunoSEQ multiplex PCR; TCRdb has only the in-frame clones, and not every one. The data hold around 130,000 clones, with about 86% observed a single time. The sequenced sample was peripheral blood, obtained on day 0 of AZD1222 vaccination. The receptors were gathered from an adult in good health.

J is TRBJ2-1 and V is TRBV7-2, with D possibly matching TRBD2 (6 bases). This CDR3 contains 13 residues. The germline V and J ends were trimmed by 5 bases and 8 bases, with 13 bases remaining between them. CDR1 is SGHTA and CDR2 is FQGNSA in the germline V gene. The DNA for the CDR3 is TGTGCCAGCAGCAAACAGAGGGACTATGAGCAGTTCTTC. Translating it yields CASSKQRDYEQFF.

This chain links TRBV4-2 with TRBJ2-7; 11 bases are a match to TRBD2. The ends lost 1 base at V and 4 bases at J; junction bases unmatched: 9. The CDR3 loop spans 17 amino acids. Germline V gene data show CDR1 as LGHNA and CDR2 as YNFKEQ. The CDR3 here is CASSQGTGTSGQYEQYF. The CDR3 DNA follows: TGTGCCAGCAGCCAAGGTACCGGGACTAGCGGACAGTACGAGCAGTACTTC.

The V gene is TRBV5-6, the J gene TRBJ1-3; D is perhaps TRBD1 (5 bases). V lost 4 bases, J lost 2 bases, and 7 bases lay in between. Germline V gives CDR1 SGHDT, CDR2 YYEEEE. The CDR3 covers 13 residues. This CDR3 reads CASSPGPGNTIYF. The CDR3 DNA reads TGTGCCAGCAGCCCAGGGCCTGGAAACACCATATATTTT.

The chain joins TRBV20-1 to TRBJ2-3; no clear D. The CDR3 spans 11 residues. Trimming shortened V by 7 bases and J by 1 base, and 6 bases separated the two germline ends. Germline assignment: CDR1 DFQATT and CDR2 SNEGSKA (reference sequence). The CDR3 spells CSVVRTDTQYF. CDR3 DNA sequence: TGCAGTGTCGTCCGCACAGATACGCAGTATTTT.

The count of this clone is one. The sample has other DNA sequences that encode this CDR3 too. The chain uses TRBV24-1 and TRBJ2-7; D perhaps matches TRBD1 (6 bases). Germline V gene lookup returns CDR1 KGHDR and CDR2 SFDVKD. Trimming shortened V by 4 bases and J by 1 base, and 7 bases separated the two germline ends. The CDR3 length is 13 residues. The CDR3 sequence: CATSDRGSYEQYF. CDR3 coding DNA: TGTGCCACCAGTGACAGGGGTTCCTACGAGCAGTACTTC.

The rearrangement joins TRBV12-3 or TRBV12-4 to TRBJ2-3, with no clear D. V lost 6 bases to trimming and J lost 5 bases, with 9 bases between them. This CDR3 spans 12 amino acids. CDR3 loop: CASSLHRDTQYF. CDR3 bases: TGTGCCAGCAGCCTTCACAGAGATACGCAGTATTTT.

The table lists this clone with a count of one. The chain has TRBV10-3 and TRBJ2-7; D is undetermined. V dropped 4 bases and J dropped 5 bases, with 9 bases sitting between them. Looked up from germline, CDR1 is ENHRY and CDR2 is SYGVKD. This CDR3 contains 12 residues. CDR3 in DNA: TGTGCCATCAGTGGGGTGTTTGACGAGCAGTACTTC. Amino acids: CAISGVFDEQYF.

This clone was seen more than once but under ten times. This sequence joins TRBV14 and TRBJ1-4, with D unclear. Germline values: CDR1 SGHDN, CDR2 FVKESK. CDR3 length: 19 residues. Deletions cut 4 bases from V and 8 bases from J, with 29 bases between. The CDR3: CASSPEASLSVRGNEKLFF. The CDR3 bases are TGTGCCAGCAGCCCCGAGGCCAGCCTCAGTGTTCGGGGTAACGAAAAACTGTTTTTT.

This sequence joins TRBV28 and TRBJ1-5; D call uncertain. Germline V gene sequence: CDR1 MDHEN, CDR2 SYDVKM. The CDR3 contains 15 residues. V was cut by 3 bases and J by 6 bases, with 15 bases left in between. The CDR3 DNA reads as TGTGCCAGCAGTTTGACGACGATAAGGGTTCAGCCCCAGCATTTT. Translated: CASSLTTIRVQPQHF.

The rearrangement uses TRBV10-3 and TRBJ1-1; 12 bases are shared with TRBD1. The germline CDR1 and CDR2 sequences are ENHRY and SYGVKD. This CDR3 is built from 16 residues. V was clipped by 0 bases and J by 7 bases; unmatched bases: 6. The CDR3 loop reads CAISESGQGAIGEAFF. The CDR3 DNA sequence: TGTGCCATCAGTGAGTCGGGACAGGGGGCAATAGGTGAAGCTTTCTTT.

Here the CDR3 DNA reads TGTGCCAGCAGCTTGTACCAGGGGTTGCGTACTAATGAAAAACTGTTTTTT. The encoded protein is CASSLYQGLRTNEKLFF. The chain joins TRBV5-5 to TRBJ1-4; tentatively, D is TRBD1 (6 bases). This CDR3 is 17 amino acids long. V shed 1 base and J shed 2 bases, with 15 bases lying between them. CDR1 SGHKS and CDR2 YYEKEE come from the germline V gene (reference sequence).